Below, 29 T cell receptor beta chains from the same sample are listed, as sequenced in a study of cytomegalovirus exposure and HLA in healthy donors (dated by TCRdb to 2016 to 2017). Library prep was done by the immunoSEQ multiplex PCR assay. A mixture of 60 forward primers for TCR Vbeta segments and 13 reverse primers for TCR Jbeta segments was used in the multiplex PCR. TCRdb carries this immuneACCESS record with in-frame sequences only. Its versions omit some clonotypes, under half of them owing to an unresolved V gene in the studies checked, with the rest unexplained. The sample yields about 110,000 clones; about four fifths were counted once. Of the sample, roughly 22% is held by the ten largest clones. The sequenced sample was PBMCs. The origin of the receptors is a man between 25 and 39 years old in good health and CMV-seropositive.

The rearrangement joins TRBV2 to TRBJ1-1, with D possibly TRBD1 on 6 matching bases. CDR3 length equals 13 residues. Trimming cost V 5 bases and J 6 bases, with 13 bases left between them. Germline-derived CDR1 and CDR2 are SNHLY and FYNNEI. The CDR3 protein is CASSKEGVAEAFF. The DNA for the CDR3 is TGTGCCAGCAGTAAAGAGGGGGTCGCTGAAGCTTTCTTT.

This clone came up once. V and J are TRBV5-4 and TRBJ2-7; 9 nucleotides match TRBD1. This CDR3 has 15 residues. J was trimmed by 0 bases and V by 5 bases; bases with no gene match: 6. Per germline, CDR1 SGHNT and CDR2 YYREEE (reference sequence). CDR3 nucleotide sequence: TGTGCCAGCAGGGAGGGACAGGGAGGCTCCTACGAGCAGTACGTC. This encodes CASREGQGGSYEQYV.

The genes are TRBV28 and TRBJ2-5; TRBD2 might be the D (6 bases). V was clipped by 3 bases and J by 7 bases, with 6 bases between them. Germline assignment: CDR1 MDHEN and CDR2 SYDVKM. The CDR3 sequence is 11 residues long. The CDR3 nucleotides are TGTGCCAGCAGTTTGCGGGGGACCCAGTACTTC. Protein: CASSLRGTQYF. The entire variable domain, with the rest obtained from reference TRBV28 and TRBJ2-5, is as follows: DVKVTQSSRYLVKRTGEKVFLECVQDMDHENMFWYRQDPGLGLRLIYFSYDVKMKEKGDIPEGYSVSREKKERFSLILESASTNQTSMYLCASSLRGTQYFGPGTRLLVL.

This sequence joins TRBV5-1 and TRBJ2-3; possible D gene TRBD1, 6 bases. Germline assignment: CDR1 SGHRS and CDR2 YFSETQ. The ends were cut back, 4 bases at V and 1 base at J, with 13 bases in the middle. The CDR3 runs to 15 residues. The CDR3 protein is CASSIPDRCTDTQYF. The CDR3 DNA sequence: TGCGCCAGCAGCATACCGGACAGATGCACAGATACGCAGTATTTT.

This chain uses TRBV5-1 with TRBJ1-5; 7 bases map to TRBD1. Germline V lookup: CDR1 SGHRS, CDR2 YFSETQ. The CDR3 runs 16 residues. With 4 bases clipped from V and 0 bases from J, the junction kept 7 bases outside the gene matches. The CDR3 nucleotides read TGCGCCAGCAGCCCACAGGGGCTCACTAGCAATCAGCCCCAGCATTTT. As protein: CASSPQGLTSNQPQHF.

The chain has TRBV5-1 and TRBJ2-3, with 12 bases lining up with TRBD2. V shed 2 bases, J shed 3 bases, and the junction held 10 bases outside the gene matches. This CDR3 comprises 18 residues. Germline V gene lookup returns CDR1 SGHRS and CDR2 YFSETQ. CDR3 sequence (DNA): TGCGCCAGCAGCTTTCTAGCGGGGGGGCCCGAGGGGACAGATACGCAGTATTTT. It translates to CASSFLAGGPEGTDTQYF.

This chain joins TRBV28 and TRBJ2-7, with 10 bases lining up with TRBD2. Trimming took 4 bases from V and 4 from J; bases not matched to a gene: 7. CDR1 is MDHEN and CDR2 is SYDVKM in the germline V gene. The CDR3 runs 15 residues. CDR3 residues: CASSSLSGGLYEQYF. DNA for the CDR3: TGTGCCAGCAGTTCACTTAGCGGGGGGCTATACGAGCAGTACTTC.

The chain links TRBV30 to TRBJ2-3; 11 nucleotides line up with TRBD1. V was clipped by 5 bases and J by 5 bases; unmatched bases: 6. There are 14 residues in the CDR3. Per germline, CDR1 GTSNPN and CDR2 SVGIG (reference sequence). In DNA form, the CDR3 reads TGTGCCTGGGGACAGGGGGCGCCGGGAGATACGCAGTATTTT. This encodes CAWGQGAPGDTQYF.

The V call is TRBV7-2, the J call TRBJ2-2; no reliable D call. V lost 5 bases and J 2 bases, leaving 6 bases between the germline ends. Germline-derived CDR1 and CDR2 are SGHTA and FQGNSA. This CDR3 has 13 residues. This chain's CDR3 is CASSAYNTGELFF. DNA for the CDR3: TGTGCCAGCAGCGCCTACAACACCGGGGAGCTGTTTTTT.

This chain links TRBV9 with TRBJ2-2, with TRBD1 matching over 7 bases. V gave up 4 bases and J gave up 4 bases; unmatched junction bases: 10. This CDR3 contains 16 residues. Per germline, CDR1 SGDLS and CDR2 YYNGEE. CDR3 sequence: CASSIYRGPGTGELFF. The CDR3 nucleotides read TGTGCCAGCAGCATCTACAGGGGTCCGGGCACCGGGGAGCTGTTTTTT.

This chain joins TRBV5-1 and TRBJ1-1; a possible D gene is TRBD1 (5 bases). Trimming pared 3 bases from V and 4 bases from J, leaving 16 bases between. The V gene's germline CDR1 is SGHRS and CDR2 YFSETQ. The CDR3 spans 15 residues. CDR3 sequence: CASSWGGASGTEAFF. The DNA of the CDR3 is TGCGCCAGCAGCTGGGGAGGGGCCTCAGGCACTGAAGCTTTCTTT.

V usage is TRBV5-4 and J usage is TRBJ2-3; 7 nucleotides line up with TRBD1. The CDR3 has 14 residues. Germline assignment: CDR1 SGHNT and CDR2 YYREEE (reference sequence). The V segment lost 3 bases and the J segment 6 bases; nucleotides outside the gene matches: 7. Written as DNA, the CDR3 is TGTGCCAGCAGCTCTACAGGGGAAGGGGATACGCAGTATTTT. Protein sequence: CASSSTGEGDTQYF.

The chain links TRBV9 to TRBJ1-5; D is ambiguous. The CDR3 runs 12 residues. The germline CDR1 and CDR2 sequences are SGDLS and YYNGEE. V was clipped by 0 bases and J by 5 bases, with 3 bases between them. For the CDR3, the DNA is TGTGCCAGCAGCGTAGGAGATCAGCCCCAGCATTTT. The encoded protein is CASSVGDQPQHF.

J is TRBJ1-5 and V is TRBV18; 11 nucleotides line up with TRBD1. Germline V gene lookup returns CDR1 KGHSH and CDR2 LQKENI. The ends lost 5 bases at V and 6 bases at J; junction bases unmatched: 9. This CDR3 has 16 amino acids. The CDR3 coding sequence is TGTGCCAGCTCATTCAACGCCGGGACAGGGGGTCAGCCCCAGCATTTT. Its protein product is CASSFNAGTGGQPQHF.

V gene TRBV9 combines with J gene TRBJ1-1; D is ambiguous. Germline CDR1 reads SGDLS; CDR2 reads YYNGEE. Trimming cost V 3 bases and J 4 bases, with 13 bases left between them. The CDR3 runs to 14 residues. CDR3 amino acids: CASSATGIVTEAFF. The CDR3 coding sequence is TGTGCCAGCAGCGCCACCGGTATAGTCACTGAAGCTTTCTTT.

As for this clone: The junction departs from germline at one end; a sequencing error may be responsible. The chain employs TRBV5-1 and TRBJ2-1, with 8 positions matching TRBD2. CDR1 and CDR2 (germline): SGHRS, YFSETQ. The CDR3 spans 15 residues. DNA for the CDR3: TGCGCCGGCAGCGGGAGTCCGTCGGCACAAGCTGAGCAGTTCTTC. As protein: CAGSGSPSAQAEQFF.

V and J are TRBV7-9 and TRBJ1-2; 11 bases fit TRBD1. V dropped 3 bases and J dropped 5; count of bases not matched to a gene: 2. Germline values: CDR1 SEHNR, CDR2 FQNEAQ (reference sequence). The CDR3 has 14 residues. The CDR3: CASSLDRGLYGYTF. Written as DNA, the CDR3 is TGTGCCAGCAGCTTGGACAGGGGGCTGTATGGCTACACCTTC.

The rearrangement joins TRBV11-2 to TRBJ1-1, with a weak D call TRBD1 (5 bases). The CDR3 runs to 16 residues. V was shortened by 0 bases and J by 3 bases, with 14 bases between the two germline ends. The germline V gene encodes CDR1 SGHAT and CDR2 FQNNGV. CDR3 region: CASSLDGAGIYTEAFF. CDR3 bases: TGTGCCAGCAGCTTAGATGGTGCAGGGATATACACTGAAGCTTTCTTT. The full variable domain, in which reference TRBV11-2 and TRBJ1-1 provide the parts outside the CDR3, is EAGVAQSPRYKIIEKRQSVAFWCNPISGHATLYWYQQILGQGPKLLIQFQNNGVVDDSQLPKDRFSAERLKGVDSTLKIQPAKLEDSAVYLCASSLDGAGIYTEAFFGQGTRLTVV.

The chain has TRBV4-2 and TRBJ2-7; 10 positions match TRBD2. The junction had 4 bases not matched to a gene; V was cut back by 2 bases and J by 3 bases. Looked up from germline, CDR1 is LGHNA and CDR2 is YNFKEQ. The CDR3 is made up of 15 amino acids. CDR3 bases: TGTGCCAGCAGCCAAAGTATAGCGGGGGGCTACGAGCAGTACTTC. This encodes CASSQSIAGGYEQYF.

CDR3 in amino acids: CSFTGSADTQYF. CDR3 sequence (DNA): TGCAGCTTCACAGGGAGCGCAGATACGCAGTATTTT. The rearrangement uses TRBV29-1 and TRBJ2-3, with D possibly being TRBD1 (6 bases). Trimming removed 8 bases at V and 4 bases at J, with 13 bases between. There are 12 residues in the CDR3. Germline V gene lookup returns CDR1 SQVTM and CDR2 ANQGSEA.

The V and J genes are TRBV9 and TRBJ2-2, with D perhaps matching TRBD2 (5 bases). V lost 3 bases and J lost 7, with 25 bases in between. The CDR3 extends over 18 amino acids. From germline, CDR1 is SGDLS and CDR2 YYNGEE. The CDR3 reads CASSAPRGGPAFDGELFF. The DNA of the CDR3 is TGTGCCAGCAGCGCCCCACGCGGCGGGCCCGCGTTCGACGGGGAGCTGTTTTTT.

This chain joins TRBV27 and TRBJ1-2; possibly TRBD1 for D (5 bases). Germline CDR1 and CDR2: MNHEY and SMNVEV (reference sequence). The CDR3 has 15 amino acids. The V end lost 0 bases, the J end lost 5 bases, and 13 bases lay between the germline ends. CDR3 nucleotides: TGTGCCAGCAGTTTATCCCCCTCCAGGGTTTATGGCTACACCTTC. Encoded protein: CASSLSPSRVYGYTF.

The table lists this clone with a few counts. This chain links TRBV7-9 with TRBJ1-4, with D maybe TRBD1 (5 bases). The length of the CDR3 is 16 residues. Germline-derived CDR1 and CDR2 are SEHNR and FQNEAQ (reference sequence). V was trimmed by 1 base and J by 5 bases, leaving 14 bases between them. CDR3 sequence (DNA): TGTGCCAGCAGCTTAGAGACAGAAACCCAAAATGAAAAACTGTTTTTT. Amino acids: CASSLETETQNEKLFF.

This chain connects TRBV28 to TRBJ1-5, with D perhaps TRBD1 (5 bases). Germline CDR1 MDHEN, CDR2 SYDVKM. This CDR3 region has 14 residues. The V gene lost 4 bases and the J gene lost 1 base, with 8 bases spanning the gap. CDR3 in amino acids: CASSSDISNQPQHF. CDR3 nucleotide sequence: TGTGCCAGCAGTTCGGACATAAGCAATCAGCCCCAGCATTTT.

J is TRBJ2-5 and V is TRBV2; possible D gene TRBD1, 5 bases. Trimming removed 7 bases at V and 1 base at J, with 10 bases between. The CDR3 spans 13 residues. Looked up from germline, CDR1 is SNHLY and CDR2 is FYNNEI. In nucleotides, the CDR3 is TGTGCCAGCATCTACGACAGCCAAGAGACCCAGTACTTC. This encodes CASIYDSQETQYF.

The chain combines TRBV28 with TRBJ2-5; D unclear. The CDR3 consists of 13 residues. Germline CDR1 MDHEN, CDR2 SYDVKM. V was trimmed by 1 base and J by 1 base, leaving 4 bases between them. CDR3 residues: CASSLFIQETQYF. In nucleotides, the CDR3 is TGTGCCAGCAGTTTATTTATCCAAGAGACCCAGTACTTC.

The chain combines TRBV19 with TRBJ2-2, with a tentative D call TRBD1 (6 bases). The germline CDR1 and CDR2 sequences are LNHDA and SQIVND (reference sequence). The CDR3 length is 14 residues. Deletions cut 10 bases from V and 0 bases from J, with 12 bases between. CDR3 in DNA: TGTGCCACCACAGGGAACCCGAACACCGGGGAGCTGTTTTTT. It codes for CATTGNPNTGELFF.

CDR3 coding DNA: TGTGCCAGCAGTTTTGCGACAGGGGGTCGGACAGATACGCAGTATTTT. As protein: CASSFATGGRTDTQYF. The chain joins TRBV28 to TRBJ2-3, with 9 bases fitting TRBD1. Germline V gene sequence: CDR1 MDHEN, CDR2 SYDVKM. V was clipped by 3 bases and J by 3 bases; unmatched bases: 7. The CDR3 contains 16 residues.

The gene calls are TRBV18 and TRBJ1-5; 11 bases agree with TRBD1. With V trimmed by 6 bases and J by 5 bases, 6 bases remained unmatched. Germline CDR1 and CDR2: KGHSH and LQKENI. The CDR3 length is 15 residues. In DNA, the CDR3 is TGTGCCAGCTCCCCGGGACAGGGGGTGTATCAGCCCCAGCATTTT. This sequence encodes CASSPGQGVYQPQHF.